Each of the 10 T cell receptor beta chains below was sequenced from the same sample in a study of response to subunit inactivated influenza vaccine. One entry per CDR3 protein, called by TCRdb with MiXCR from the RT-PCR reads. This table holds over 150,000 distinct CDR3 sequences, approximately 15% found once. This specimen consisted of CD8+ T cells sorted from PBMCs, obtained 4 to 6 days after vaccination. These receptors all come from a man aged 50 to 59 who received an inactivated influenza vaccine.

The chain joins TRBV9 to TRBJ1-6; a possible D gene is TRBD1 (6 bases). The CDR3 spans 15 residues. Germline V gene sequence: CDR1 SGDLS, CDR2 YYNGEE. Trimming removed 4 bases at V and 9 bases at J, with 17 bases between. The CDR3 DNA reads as TGTGCCAGCAGCCCCGGACAGCAGGGACGTTCACCCCTCCACTTT. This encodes CASSPGQQGRSPLHF.

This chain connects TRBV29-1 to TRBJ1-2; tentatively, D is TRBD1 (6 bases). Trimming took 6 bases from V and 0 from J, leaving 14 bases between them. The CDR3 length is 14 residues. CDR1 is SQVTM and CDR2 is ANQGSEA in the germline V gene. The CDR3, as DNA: TGCAGCGTGACAACCGGGACAACTAACTATGGCTACACCTTC. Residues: CSVTTGTTNYGYTF.

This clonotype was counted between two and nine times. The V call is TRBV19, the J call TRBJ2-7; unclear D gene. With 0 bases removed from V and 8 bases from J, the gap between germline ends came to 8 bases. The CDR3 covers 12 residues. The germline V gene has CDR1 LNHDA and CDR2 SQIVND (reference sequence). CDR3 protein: CASSIDSEKQYF. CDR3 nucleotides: TGTGCCAGTAGTATAGATTCGGAAAAGCAGTACTTC. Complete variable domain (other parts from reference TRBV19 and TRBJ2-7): DGGITQSPKYLFRKEGQNVTLSCEQNLNHDAMYWYRQDPGQGLRLIYYSQIVNDFQKGDIAEGYSVSREKKESFPLTVTSAQKNPTAFYLCASSIDSEKQYFGPGTRLTVT.

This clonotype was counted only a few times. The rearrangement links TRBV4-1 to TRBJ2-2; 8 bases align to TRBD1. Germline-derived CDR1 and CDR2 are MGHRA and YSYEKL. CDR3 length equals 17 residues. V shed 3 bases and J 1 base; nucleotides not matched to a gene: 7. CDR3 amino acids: CASSQSLGTGNTGELFF. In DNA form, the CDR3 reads TGCGCCAGCAGCCAGTCATTAGGGACAGGGAACACCGGGGAGCTGTTTTTT.

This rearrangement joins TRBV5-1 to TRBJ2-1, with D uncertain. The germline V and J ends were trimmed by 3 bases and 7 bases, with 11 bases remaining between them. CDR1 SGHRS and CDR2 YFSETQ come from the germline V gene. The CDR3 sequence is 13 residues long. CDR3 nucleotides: TGCGCCAGCAGCTCGGCCTTCGGTAATGAGCAGTTCTTC. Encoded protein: CASSSAFGNEQFF.

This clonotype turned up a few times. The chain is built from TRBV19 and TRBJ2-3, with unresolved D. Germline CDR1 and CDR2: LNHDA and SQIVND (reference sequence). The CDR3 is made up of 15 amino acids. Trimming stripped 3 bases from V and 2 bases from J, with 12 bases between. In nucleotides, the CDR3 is TGTGCCAGTAGTATTCGGAGTTCCGACACAGATACGCAGTATTTT. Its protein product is CASSIRSSDTDTQYF.

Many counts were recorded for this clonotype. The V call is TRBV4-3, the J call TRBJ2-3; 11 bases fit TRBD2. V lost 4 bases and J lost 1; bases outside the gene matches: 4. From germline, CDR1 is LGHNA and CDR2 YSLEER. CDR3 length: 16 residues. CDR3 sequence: CASSPGTSGRTDTQYF. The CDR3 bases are TGCGCCAGCAGCCCTGGGACTAGCGGACGCACAGATACGCAGTATTTT.

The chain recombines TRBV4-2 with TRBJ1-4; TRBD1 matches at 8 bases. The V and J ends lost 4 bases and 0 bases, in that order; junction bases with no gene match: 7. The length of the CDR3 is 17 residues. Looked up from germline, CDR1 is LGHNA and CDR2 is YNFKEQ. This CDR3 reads CASSPSDRVATNEKLFF. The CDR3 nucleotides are TGTGCCAGCAGCCCCTCGGACAGGGTTGCAACTAATGAAAAACTGTTTTTT.

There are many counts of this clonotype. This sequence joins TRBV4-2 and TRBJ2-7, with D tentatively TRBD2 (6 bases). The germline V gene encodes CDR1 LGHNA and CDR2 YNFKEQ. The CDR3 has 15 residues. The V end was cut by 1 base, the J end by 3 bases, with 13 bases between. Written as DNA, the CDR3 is TGTGCCAGCAGCCAAGTTCCTAGCGAAGACTACGAGCAGTACTTC. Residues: CASSQVPSEDYEQYF.

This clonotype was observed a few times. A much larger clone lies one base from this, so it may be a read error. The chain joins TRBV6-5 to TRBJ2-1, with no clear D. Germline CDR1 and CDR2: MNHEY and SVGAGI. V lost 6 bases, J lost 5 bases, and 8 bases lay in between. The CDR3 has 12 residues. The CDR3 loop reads CASSSDHNEQFF. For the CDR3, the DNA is TGTGCCAGCAGCTCGGACCACAATGAGCAGTTCTTC.